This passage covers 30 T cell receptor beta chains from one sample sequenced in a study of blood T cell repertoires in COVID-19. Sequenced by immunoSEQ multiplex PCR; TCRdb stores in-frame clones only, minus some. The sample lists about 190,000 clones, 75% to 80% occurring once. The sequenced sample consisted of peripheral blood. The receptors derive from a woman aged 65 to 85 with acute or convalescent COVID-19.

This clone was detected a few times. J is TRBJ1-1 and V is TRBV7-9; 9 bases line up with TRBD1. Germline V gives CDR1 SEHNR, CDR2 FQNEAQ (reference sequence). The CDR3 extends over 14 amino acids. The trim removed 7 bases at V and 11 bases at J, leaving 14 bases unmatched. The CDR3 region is CASISGRDRVEAFF. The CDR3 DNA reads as TGTGCCAGCATCTCTGGCCGGGACAGGGTTGAGGCTTTCTTT. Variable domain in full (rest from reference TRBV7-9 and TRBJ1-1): DTGVSQNPRHKITKRGQNVTFRCDPISEHNRLYWYRQTLGQGPEFLTYFQNEAQLEKSRLLSDRFSAERPKGSFSTLEIQRTEQGDSAMYLCASISGRDRVEAFFGQGTRLTVV.

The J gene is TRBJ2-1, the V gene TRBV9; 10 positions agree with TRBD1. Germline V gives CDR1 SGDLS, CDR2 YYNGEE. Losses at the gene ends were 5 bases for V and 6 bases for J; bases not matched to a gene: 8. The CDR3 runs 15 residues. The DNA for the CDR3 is TGTGCCAGCAGAGCCGGGACAGGGGTAGGCAATGAGCAGTTCTTC. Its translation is CASRAGTGVGNEQFF. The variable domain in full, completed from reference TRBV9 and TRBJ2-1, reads DSGVTQTPKHLITATGQRVTLRCSPRSGDLSVYWYQQSLDQGLQFLIQYYNGEERAKGNILERFSAQQFPDLHSELNLSSLELGDSALYFCASRAGTGVGNEQFFGPGTRLTVL.

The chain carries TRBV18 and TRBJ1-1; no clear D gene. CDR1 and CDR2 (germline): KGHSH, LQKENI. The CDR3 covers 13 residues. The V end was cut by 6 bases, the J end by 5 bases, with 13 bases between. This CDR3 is CASSNERGTEAFF. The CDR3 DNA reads TGTGCCAGCTCTAATGAACGCGGGACTGAAGCTTTCTTT.

CDR3 sequence (DNA): TGTGCCAGCAGCGTCGGGACAGGGGCCTCTTCGAACACCGGGGAGCTGTTTTTT. It is translated as CASSVGTGASSNTGELFF. The chain joins TRBV9 to TRBJ2-2; 10 bases agree with TRBD1. The CDR3 consists of 18 residues. Losses at the gene ends were 2 bases for V and 0 bases for J; bases not matched to a gene: 7. Germline V lookup: CDR1 SGDLS, CDR2 YYNGEE.

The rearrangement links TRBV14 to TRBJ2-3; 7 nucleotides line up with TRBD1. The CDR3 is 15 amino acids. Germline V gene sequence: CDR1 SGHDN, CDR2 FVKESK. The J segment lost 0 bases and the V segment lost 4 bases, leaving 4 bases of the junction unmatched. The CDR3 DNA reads TGTGCCAGCAGCCTACAGGGGCCTAGCACAGATACGCAGTATTTT. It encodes CASSLQGPSTDTQYF.

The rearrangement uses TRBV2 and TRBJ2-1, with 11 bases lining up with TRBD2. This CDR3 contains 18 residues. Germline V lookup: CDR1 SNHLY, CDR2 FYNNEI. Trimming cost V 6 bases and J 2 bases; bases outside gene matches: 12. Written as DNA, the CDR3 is TGTGCCAGCAGGGGGGGAGGGACTAGCGGTTTTGCCTACAATGAGCAGTTCTTC. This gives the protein CASRGGGTSGFAYNEQFF.

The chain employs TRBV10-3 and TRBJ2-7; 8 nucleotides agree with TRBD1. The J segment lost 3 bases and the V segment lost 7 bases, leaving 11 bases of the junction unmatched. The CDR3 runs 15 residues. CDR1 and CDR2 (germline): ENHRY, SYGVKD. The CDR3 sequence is CAIKEGQGIFYEQYF. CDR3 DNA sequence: TGTGCCATCAAGGAAGGACAGGGTATTTTCTACGAGCAGTACTTC.

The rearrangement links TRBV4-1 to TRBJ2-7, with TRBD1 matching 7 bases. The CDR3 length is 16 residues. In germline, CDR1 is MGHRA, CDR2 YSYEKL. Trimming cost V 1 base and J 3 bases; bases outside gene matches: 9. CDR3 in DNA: TGCGCCAGCAGCCAAGGGGTCAGGGGGATTTTCTACGAGCAGTACTTC. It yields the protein CASSQGVRGIFYEQYF.

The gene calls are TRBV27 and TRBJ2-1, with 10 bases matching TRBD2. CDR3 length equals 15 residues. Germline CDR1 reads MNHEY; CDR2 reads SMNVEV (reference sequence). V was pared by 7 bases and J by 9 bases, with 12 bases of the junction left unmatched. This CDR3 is CASNLGTSAGGEQFF. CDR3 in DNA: TGTGCCAGCAACCTCGGGACTAGCGCCGGGGGTGAGCAGTTCTTC.

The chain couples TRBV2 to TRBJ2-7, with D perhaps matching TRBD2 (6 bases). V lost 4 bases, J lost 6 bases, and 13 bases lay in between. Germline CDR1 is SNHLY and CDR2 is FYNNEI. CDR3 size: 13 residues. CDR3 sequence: CASSGGGDAEQYF. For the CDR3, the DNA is TGTGCCAGCAGTGGTGGCGGGGATGCCGAGCAGTACTTC.

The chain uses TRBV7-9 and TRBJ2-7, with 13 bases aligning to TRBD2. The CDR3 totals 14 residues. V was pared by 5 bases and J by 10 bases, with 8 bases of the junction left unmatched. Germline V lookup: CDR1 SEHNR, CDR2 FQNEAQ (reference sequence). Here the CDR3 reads CASSQGLAGFEQYF. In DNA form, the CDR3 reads TGTGCCAGCAGCCAGGGACTAGCGGGATTTGAACAGTACTTC.

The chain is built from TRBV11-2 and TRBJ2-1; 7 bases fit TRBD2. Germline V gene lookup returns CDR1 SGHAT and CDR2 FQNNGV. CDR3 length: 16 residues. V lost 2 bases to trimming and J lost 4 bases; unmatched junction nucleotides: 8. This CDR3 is CASSLLELAIYNEQFF. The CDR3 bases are TGTGCCAGCAGCTTACTAGAACTAGCGATTTACAATGAGCAGTTCTTC.

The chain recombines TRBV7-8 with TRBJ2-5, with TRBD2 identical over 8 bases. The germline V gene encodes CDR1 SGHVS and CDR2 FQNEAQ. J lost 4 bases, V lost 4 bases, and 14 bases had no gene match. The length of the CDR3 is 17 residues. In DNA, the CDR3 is TGTGCCAGCAGCTCAGCCCCGATGGGGGCGGGAGGAGAGACCCAGTACTTC. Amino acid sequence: CASSSAPMGAGGETQYF.

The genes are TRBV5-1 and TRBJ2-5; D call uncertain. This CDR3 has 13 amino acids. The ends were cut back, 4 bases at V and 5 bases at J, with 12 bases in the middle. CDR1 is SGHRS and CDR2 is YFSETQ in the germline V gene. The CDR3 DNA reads TGCGCCAGCAGCCCCCGGGTGGCTGAGACCCAGTACTTC. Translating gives CASSPRVAETQYF. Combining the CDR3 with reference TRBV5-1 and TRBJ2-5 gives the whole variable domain KAGVTQTPRYLIKTRGQQVTLSCSPISGHRSVSWYQQTPGQGLQFLFEYFSETQRNKGNFPGRFSGRQFSNSRSEMNVSTLELGDSALYLCASSPRVAETQYFGPGTRLLVL.

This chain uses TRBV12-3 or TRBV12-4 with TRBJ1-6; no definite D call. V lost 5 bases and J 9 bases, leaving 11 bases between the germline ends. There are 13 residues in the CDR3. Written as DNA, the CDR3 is TGTGCCAGCAGTACAAGGTGGAGTTCACCCCTCCACTTT. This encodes CASSTRWSSPLHF.

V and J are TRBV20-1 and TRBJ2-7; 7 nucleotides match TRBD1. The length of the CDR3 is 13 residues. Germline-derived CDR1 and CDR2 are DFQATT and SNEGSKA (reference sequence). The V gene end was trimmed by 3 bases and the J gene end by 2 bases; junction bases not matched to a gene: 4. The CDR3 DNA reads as TGCAGTGCTAGTGAGGGGGCGCCCTACGAGCAGTACTTC. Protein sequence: CSASEGAPYEQYF.

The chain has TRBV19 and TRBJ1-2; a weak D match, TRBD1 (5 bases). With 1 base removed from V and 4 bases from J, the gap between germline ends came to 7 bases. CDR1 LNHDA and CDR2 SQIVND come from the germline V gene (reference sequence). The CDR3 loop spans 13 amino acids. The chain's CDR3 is CASSIADSYGYTF. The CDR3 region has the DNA TGTGCCAGTAGTATAGCCGACAGCTATGGCTACACCTTC.

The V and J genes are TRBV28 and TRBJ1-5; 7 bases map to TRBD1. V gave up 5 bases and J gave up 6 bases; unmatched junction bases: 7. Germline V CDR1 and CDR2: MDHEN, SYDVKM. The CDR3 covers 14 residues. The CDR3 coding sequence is TGTGCCAGCAGTGCCACAGGGGCGGTTCAGCCCCAGCATTTT. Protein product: CASSATGAVQPQHF. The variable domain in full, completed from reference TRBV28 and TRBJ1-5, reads DVKVTQSSRYLVKRTGEKVFLECVQDMDHENMFWYRQDPGLGLRLIYFSYDVKMKEKGDIPEGYSVSREKKERFSLILESASTNQTSMYLCASSATGAVQPQHFGDGTRLSIL.

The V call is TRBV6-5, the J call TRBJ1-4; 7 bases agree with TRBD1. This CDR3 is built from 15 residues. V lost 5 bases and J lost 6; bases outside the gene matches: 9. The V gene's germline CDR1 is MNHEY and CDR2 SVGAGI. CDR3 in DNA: TGTGCCAGCAGTAAAAACAGGGGTGAGGATGAAAAACTGTTTTTT. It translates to CASSKNRGEDEKLFF.

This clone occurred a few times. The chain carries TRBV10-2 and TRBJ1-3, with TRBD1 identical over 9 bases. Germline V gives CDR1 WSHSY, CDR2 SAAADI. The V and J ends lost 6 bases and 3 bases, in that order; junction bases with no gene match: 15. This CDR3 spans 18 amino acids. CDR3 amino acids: CASRGVGQGDLLGNTIYF. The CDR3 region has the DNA TGCGCCAGCAGAGGAGTGGGACAGGGCGACTTACTTGGAAACACCATATATTTT.

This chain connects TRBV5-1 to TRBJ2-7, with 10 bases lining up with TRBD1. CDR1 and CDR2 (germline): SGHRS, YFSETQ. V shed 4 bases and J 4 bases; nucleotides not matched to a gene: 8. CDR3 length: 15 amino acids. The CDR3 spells CASSHATGGSYEQYF. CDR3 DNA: TGCGCCAGCAGCCACGCGACAGGGGGCTCGTACGAGCAGTACTTC.

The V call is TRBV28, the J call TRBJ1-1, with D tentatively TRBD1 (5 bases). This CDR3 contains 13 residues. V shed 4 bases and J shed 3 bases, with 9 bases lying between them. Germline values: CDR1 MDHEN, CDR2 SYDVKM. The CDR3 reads CASSSPGYTEAFF. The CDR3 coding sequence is TGTGCCAGCAGTTCACCAGGGTACACTGAAGCTTTCTTT. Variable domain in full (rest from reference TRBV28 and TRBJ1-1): DVKVTQSSRYLVKRTGEKVFLECVQDMDHENMFWYRQDPGLGLRLIYFSYDVKMKEKGDIPEGYSVSREKKERFSLILESASTNQTSMYLCASSSPGYTEAFFGQGTRLTVV.

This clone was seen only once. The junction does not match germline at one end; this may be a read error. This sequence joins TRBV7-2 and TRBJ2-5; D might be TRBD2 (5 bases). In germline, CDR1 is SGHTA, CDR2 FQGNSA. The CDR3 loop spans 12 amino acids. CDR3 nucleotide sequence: TGTGCCAGCAGCTTAGTGGCTGGGGTCGGGGACTTC. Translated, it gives CASSLVAGVGDF.

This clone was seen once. CDR3 amino acids: CASSQGTGLTEAFF. The CDR3 region has the DNA TGCGCCAGCAGCCAAGGGACAGGGCTAACTGAAGCTTTCTTT. The chain has TRBV4-1 and TRBJ1-1, with 8 bases matching TRBD1. V lost 1 base to trimming and J lost 5 bases; unmatched junction nucleotides: 3. Per germline, CDR1 MGHRA and CDR2 YSYEKL. This CDR3 spans 14 amino acids.

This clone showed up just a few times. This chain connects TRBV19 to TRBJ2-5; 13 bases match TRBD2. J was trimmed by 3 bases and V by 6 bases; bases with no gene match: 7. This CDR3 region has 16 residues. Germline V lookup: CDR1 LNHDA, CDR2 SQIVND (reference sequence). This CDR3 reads CASSWTSGSTKETQYF. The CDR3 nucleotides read TGTGCCAGTAGCTGGACTAGCGGGAGTACAAAAGAGACCCAGTACTTC. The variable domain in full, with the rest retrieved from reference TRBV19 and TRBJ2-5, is DGGITQSPKYLFRKEGQNVTLSCEQNLNHDAMYWYRQDPGQGLRLIYYSQIVNDFQKGDIAEGYSVSREKKESFPLTVTSAQKNPTAFYLCASSWTSGSTKETQYFGPGTRLLVL.

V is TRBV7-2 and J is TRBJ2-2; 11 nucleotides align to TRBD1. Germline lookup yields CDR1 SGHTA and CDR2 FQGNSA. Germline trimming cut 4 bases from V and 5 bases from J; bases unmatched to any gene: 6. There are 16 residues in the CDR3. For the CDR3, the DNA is TGTGCCAGCAGCTCCCGTGGACAGGGGGCGACCGGGGAGCTGTTTTTT. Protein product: CASSSRGQGATGELFF.

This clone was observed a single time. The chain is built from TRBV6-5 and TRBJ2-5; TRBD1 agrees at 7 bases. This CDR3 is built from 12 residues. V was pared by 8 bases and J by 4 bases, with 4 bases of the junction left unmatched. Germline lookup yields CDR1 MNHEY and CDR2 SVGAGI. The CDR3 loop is CASYNRGETQYF. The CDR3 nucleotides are TGTGCCAGCTACAACAGGGGAGAGACCCAGTACTTC.

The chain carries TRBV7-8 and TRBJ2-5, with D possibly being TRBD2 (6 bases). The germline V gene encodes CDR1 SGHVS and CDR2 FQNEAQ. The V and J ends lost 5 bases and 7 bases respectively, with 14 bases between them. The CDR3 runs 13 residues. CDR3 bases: TGTGCCAGCAGCCCGTTACTGGGGGGGACCCAGTACTTC. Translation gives CASSPLLGGTQYF. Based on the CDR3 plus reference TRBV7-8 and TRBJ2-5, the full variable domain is GAGVSQSPRYKVAKRGQDVALRCDPISGHVSLFWYQQALGQGPEFLTYFQNEAQLDKSGLPSDRFFAERPEGSVSTLKIQRTQQEDSAVYLCASSPLLGGTQYFGPGTRLLVL.

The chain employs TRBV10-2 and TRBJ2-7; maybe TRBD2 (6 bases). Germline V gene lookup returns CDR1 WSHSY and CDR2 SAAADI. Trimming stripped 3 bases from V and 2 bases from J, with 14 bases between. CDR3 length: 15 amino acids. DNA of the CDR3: TGCGCCAGCAGTGAAGGCCCGGGAGACACCTACGAGCAGTACTTC. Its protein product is CASSEGPGDTYEQYF.

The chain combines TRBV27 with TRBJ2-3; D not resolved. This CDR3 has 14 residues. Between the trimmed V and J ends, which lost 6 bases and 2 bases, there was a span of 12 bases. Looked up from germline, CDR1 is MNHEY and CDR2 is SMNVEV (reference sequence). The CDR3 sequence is CASSRRVFTDTQYF. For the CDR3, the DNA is TGTGCCAGCAGCCGTCGGGTCTTCACAGATACGCAGTATTTT.